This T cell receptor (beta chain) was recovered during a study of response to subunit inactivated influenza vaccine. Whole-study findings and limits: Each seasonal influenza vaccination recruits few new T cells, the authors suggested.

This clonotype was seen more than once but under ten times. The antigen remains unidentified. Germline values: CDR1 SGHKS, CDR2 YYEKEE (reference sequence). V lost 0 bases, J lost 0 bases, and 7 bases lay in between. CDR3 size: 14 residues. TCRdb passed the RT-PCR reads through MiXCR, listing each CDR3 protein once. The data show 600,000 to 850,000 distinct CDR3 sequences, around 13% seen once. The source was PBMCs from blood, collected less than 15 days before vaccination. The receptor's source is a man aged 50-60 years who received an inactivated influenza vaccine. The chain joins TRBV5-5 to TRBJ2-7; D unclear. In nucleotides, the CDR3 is TGTGCCAGCAGCTTGGGATTTTACTCCTACGAGCAGTACTTC. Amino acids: CASSLGFYSYEQYF.